This T cell receptor beta chain derives from a study of blood T cell repertoires in COVID-19 (dated by TCRdb to 2020 to 2022). Study-level background: Samples covering the acute and convalescent phases of COVID-19 were provided by collaborators in the United States, Italy and Spain. The sample metadata nearly always contained a de-identified subject ID, COVID-19 status, age in years and sex. The prospective study material was composed of cDNA or gDNA derived from T cells, B-cell-depleted T cells, or PBMCs. The repertoires were released in a freely available public database intended as a resource for research on the immune response to SARS-CoV-2. Samples came from the ongoing ImmuneRACE study (first 160 participants) plus 1,254 subjects from 6 global collaborators. Where available, HLA class I and class II types were obtained from metadata supplied by the sample provider rather than from assay-based typing. Deeply sampled blood TCRbeta repertoires from subjects exposed to, actively infected with, or recovered from COVID-19 were included in the dataset.

General findings and caveats noted by the study authors: The quantity of clinical and demographic metadata differed by source and by participant and was supplied without curation.

The immunoSEQ Assay, a bias-controlled multiplex PCR, was used to amplify TCRbeta CDR3 regions from genomic DNA. The paper's processing steps were these. Within the assay, amplification of reference gene primers was used to estimate how many nucleated cells each sample contained. To quantify the absolute abundance of each unique TCRbeta CDR3 rearrangement, sequence reads were collapsed and filtered. Productive Simpson clonality was computed per sample as the square root of Simpson's diversity index over productive rearrangements. Sourced from immuneACCESS, this table was stored by TCRdb with only in-frame sequences that have V and J called. A share of the clones is absent; for the studies checked, an unresolved V gene accounts for under half, and the remainder has no known explanation. D and trimming were read from the DNA, whereas the V and J calls and clone size are those reported in that table. The sample table records some 220,000 clones; about 85% of these occur just once. About 2.4% of the sample rests with the top ten.

Participants in the prospective study were enrolled through a virtual design, were aged about 18 to 100 years, and lived in under 25 United States geographic areas. In the prospective study, participants were assigned to cohorts based on the clinical history participants reported in a screening survey and a study questionnaire. Recovered participants in ImmuneRACE Cohort 3 were defined by two consecutive negative NP/OP PCR tests, clearance by a healthcare professional, or resolution of symptoms. Each participant in the prospective study had whole blood, serum and a nasopharyngeal or oropharyngeal swab collected by mobile phlebotomists. Participants in the prospective study had the option to provide additional blood draws and questionnaires over an approximately 2-month period. Prospective study blood samples were shipped either frozen or at room temperature before DNA extraction. CDR1 and CDR2 (LNHDA, SQIVND) derive from the germline V gene (reference sequence). V is trimmed back by 1 base and J by 1 base, and the junction contains 8 bases that no gene match accounts for. Inclusive of the bounding cysteine and phenylalanine, the CDR3 is 17 residues long. The retained sequence is limited to the CDR3, 51 bases, with the frame set at the first base.

As concerns this clone: This receptor's antigen is unknown. It has no much larger one-base neighbor in the sample; base qualities were not kept.

The sequencing input was PBMCs or T cells enriched from blood (not recorded which). This sequence uses TRBV19 and TRBJ1-2, with 8 bases matching TRBD1. The receptor's source is a woman aged 25-40 years who had recovered from COVID-19. The CDR3 region has the sequence CASSIGRGQENNYGYTF. Here is the DNA: TGTGCCAGTAGTATAGGGAGGGGACAGGAAAATAACTATGGCTACACCTTC.